The present TCR beta chain was sequenced within a study of OX40 agonist ivuxolimab in advanced cancers. For the study at large: Dosing consisted of intravenous ivuxolimab at 0.01 to 10 mg/kg every 2 weeks.

The junction had 8 bases not matched to a gene; V was cut back by 7 bases and J by 2 bases. This CDR3 comprises 15 residues. Germline V gene data show CDR1 as LNHDA and CDR2 as SQIVND (reference sequence). Notes on the study in general: The expanded peripheral T cells' antigen specificity was not determined. Among the least clonally expanded were partial responders at 0.1-3.0 mg/kg.

This clone was recorded only once. Its antigen is still unknown. The assay was immunoSEQ multiplex PCR, and TCRdb's table has in-frame clones only and misses some. The table lists 65,000 to 75,000 clones, approximately 84% of them singletons. Here the sequenced sample was CD4+ or CD8+ T cells sorted from blood, taken in a trial of the OX40 agonist ivuxolimab. This sequence originates from an adult with an advanced solid tumor such as melanoma, head and neck, liver or kidney cancer. This chain uses TRBV19 with TRBJ2-1, with 7 bases that match TRBD2. This CDR3 reads CASTPSAGAYNEQFF. The DNA for the CDR3 is TGTGCCAGTACCCCGAGCGCGGGAGCCTACAATGAGCAGTTCTTC.